These 23 T cell receptor beta chains came from one sample sequenced in a study of T cells in Graves' hyperthyroidism and ophthalmopathy. TCR beta CDR3 region amplification was performed from RNA transcripts. The HTBI primer set served for first-round RT-PCR of the TCR CDR3. TCRdb used MiXCR to reprocess the multiplex PCR reads, holding one entry per CDR3 protein. The data contain over 650,000 distinct CDR3 sequences, about 45% of them seen just once; the ten biggest clones take up approximately 6.8%. Sequenced input: peripheral blood or thyroid tissue (not recorded which). These receptors were obtained from an adult man with Graves' disease, either hyperthyroidism or ophthalmopathy (not recorded which).

In regard to this clonotype: The junction differs from germline at one of its ends, possibly a read error. V and J are TRBV20-1 and TRBJ1-5; TRBD1 might be the D (5 bases). The CDR3 contains 12 residues. The germline V gene encodes CDR1 DFQATT and CDR2 SNEGSKA (reference sequence). CDR3 protein: CNASGGLQPQHF. The DNA of the CDR3 is TGCAATGCTAGTGGGGGTCTTCAGCCCCAGCATTTT.

This clonotype was recorded many times. The rearrangement uses TRBV3-1 and TRBJ2-7; D gene unclear. V gave up 1 base and J gave up 6 bases, with 7 bases separating them. This CDR3 has 12 amino acids. CDR1 LGHDT and CDR2 YNNKEL come from the germline V gene (reference sequence). DNA of the CDR3: TGTGCCAGCAGCCAAGGACCCGGCGAGCAGTACTTC. Encoded protein: CASSQGPGEQYF.

The V and J genes are TRBV20-1 and TRBJ2-7; 11 positions agree with TRBD1. This CDR3 has 15 amino acids. V lost 1 base, J lost 2 bases, and 4 bases stayed unmatched. The V gene's germline CDR1 is DFQATT and CDR2 SNEGSKA (reference sequence). CDR3 in DNA: TGCAGTGCTAGAGGTCCGGGACAGGGGGCCTACGAGCAGTACTTC. It is translated as CSARGPGQGAYEQYF.

The chain recombines TRBV6-5 with TRBJ2-7, with D possibly matching TRBD2 (7 bases). This CDR3 contains 14 residues. Trimming cost V 7 bases and J 6 bases, with 19 bases left between them. Germline-derived CDR1 and CDR2 are MNHEY and SVGAGI. The CDR3 DNA is TGTGCCAGCACCAACAGTTGGGGGGGCGGCGAGCAGTACTTC. Protein sequence: CASTNSWGGGEQYF.

V usage is TRBV11-1 and J usage is TRBJ1-6; maybe TRBD1 (6 bases). With 4 bases removed from V and 10 bases from J, the gap between germline ends came to 20 bases. Germline V gene sequence: CDR1 SGHAT, CDR2 FQDESV (reference sequence). The CDR3 is 16 amino acids. CDR3 bases: TGTGCCAGCAGCTCGCACGACCTACAGGGAAGATCACCCCTCCACTTT. It encodes CASSSHDLQGRSPLHF.

This clonotype showed up many times. V usage is TRBV15 and J usage is TRBJ2-7; 13 nucleotides line up with TRBD2. The V gene end was trimmed by 5 bases and the J gene end by 7 bases; junction bases not matched to a gene: 8. The CDR3 loop spans 15 amino acids. Germline CDR1 reads LNHNV; CDR2 reads YYDKDF (reference sequence). The DNA of the CDR3 is TGTGCCACCAGCGGAGGACTAGCGGGAGTAGGGGAGCAGTACTTC. Translated, it gives CATSGGLAGVGEQYF.

The chain carries TRBV29-1 and TRBJ1-1, with D perhaps matching TRBD1 (6 bases). Germline CDR1 is SQVTM and CDR2 is ANQGSEA. V was trimmed by 4 bases and J by 6 bases, leaving 18 bases between them. This CDR3 has 14 amino acids. The DNA of the CDR3 is TGCAGCGTTGGACGGGGGGCGCTGAGACCTGAAGCTTTCTTT. This encodes CSVGRGALRPEAFF.

Turning to this clonotype: A much larger clone is a single base away; this may be a read error. The rearrangement joins TRBV11-2 to TRBJ1-6; no reliable D call. Germline lookup yields CDR1 SGHAT and CDR2 FQNNGV. The CDR3 totals 8 residues. CDR3 residues: CASSPRHF. CDR3 bases: TGTGCCAGCAGCCCCCGCCACTTT.

CDR3 nucleotides: TGCAGTCAGGGGACAGTGACCCTCTATGGCTACACCTTC. It yields the protein CSQGTVTLYGYTF. The gene calls are TRBV29-1 and TRBJ1-2; 7 bases are a match to TRBD1. Germline CDR1 SQVTM, CDR2 ANQGSEA. The length of the CDR3 is 13 residues.

This chain joins TRBV29-1 and TRBJ1-1, with 8 positions matching TRBD1. Trimming took 5 bases from V and 12 from J; bases not matched to a gene: 8. There are 11 residues in the CDR3. CDR1 is SQVTM and CDR2 is ANQGSEA in the germline V gene. The CDR3 sequence is CSVQGAFESFF. The CDR3 DNA is TGCAGCGTTCAGGGGGCTTTCGAATCTTTCTTT.

The rearrangement joins TRBV25-1 to TRBJ1-1; D remains ambiguous. The CDR3 contains 14 residues. V shed 8 bases and J shed 1 base, with 14 bases lying between them. Germline lookup yields CDR1 MGHDK and CDR2 SYGVNS. CDR3 in amino acids: CASVQLVENTEAFF. The DNA for the CDR3 is TGTGCCAGCGTTCAATTGGTGGAGAACACTGAAGCTTTCTTT. The whole variable domain, remainder taken from reference TRBV25-1 and TRBJ1-1, is EADIYQTPRYLVIGTGKKITLECSQTMGHDKMYWYQQDPGMELHLIHYSYGVNSTEKGDLSSESTVSRIRTEHFPLTLESARPSHTSQYLCASVQLVENTEAFFGQGTRLTVV.

This chain connects TRBV29-1 to TRBJ2-5; possibly TRBD1 or TRBD2 for D (5 bases each). The CDR3 sequence is 13 residues long. From germline, CDR1 is SQVTM and CDR2 ANQGSEA. Trimming removed 1 base from V and 9 bases from J, with 15 bases in between. CDR3: CSVEGGYGQPQYF. CDR3 nucleotides: TGCAGCGTTGAAGGGGGGTACGGTCAGCCCCAGTACTTC.

Regarding this clonotype: A much bigger clone sits one base away, suggesting this may be a read error. The chain carries TRBV29-1 and TRBJ1-1; D remains unclear. V was trimmed by 1 base and J by 3 bases, leaving 6 bases between them. Germline CDR1 reads SQVTM; CDR2 reads ANQGSEA. The CDR3 has 12 residues. The CDR3 loop reads CSVEGGDTEAFF. In DNA form, the CDR3 reads TGCAGCGTTGAAGGGGGTGACACTGAAGCTTTCTTT.

The V call is TRBV7-2, the J call TRBJ1-6; TRBD1 agrees at 7 bases. Per the germline V gene, CDR1 is SGHTA and CDR2 is FQGNSA. The trim removed 0 bases at V and 1 base at J, leaving 3 bases unmatched. CDR3 length: 17 amino acids. The CDR3 here is CASSLASGGSYNSPLHF. CDR3 coding DNA: TGTGCCAGCAGCTTAGCGTCAGGGGGGTCCTATAATTCACCCCTCCACTTT.

This clonotype occurred once. The J gene is TRBJ1-4, the V gene TRBV7-9; unclear D gene. CDR1 SEHNR and CDR2 FQNEAQ come from the germline V gene (reference sequence). With 6 bases removed from V and 8 bases from J, the gap between germline ends came to 16 bases. The CDR3 sequence is 14 residues long. The DNA for the CDR3 is TGTGCCAGCAGAGCCTGGGAGGGATTAGAAAAACTGTTTTTT. Its translation: CASRAWEGLEKLFF.

This clonotype has more than one count but fewer than ten. For the CDR3, the DNA is TGTGCCAGCAGCTTGGCCGGTGGACAGGGCTATCAGCCCCAGCATTTT. Translation: CASSLAGGQGYQPQHF. J is TRBJ1-5 and V is TRBV5-6; 8 nucleotides match TRBD1. Germline V gives CDR1 SGHDT, CDR2 YYEEEE. V lost 0 bases, J lost 5 bases, and 7 bases stayed unmatched. This CDR3 region has 16 residues.

This chain links TRBV13 with TRBJ1-1; TRBD1 agrees at 9 bases. This CDR3 is built from 15 residues. V lost 5 bases to trimming and J lost 4 bases; unmatched junction nucleotides: 8. Germline assignment: CDR1 PRHDT and CDR2 FYEKMQ (reference sequence). As DNA, the CDR3 is TGTGCCAGCAGCCGGGACAGGGCCGGTTTCACTGAAGCTTTCTTT. Protein: CASSRDRAGFTEAFF.

As regards this clonotype: The junction departs from the called germline gene at one end, perhaps through a read error. This chain connects TRBV24-1 to TRBJ1-2, with D perhaps TRBD1 (5 bases). Germline V gene data show CDR1 as KGHDR and CDR2 as SFDVKD. CDR3 length: 16 amino acids. DNA for the CDR3: TGTGCCAGCAGTTTAACACAGTTGTCGACAGATCGAGGCTACACCTTC. It translates to CASSLTQLSTDRGYTF.

The rearrangement uses TRBV5-1 and TRBJ2-5, with D maybe TRBD2 (5 bases). Per germline, CDR1 SGHRS and CDR2 YFSETQ. With 0 bases removed from V and 2 bases from J, the gap between germline ends came to 11 bases. The CDR3 covers 15 residues. The CDR3 loop reads CASSLASQRQETQYF. The DNA of the CDR3 is TGCGCCAGCAGCTTGGCCAGCCAGCGGCAAGAGACCCAGTACTTC.

The chain recombines TRBV7-3 with TRBJ1-5, with a possible D match to TRBD1 (6 bases). V was clipped by 5 bases and J by 0 bases, with 23 bases between them. Germline CDR1 and CDR2: SGHTA and FQGTGA. CDR3 length: 19 amino acids. The CDR3 spells CASSRDNALDVYSNQPQHF. The CDR3 region has the DNA TGTGCCAGCAGCAGGGACAATGCCCTCGATGTTTATAGCAATCAGCCCCAGCATTTT.

The chain links TRBV5-4 to TRBJ1-5; unclear D gene. V dropped 4 bases and J dropped 6 bases, with 17 bases sitting between them. The CDR3 is made up of 15 amino acids. From germline, CDR1 is SGHNT and CDR2 YYREEE (reference sequence). This CDR3 reads CASSELPAWGQPQHF. In DNA form, the CDR3 reads TGTGCCAGCAGCGAACTACCGGCCTGGGGTCAGCCCCAGCATTTT.

The chain employs TRBV7-8 and TRBJ1-1, with 9 bases fitting TRBD1. With 5 bases clipped from V and 6 bases from J, the junction kept 13 bases outside the gene matches. Germline V gene data show CDR1 as SGHVS and CDR2 as FQNEAQ. This CDR3 is 16 amino acids long. In DNA, the CDR3 is TGTGCCAGCAGCCGTCAGGCACAGGGGGCGAGGTCTGAAGCTTTCTTT. This translates into CASSRQAQGARSEAFF.

This clonotype was picked up one time. J is TRBJ1-4 and V is TRBV2; D is possibly TRBD1 (5 bases). The germline gives CDR1 SNHLY, CDR2 FYNNEI. The germline V and J ends were trimmed by 6 bases and 8 bases, with 16 bases remaining between them. The CDR3 consists of 14 residues. CDR3 sequence reads: CASRRGYGGEKLFF. DNA of the CDR3: TGTGCCAGCAGGAGGGGATATGGAGGGGAAAAACTGTTTTTT.